This T cell receptor (beta chain) was sequenced for a study of OX40 agonist ivuxolimab in advanced cancers. Across the whole study: Three individuals attained partial responses, comprising one hepatocellular carcinoma case and two cutaneous melanoma cases. General study results and limits: Nonresponders included some who also had low normalized T-cell clonal expansion.

Here immunoSEQ multiplex PCR was the method, and the copy in TCRdb shows in-frame clones only, minus some. In the table there are 65,000 to 85,000 clones, roughly 87% of which are singletons. Concerning this clone: Its antigen is not identified.

The CDR3 has 14 residues. The trim removed 5 bases at V and 2 bases at J, leaving 3 bases unmatched. Germline values: CDR1 SGHTA, CDR2 FQGNSA. This rearrangement joins TRBV7-2 to TRBJ2-5; 9 bases align to TRBD1. The receptor was derived from an adult with an advanced solid tumor such as melanoma, head and neck, liver or kidney cancer. This specimen consisted of CD4+ or CD8+ T cells sorted from blood, obtained in a trial of the OX40 agonist ivuxolimab. DNA for the CDR3: TGTGCCAGCAGCCGGGACAGGGCGCAAGAGACCCAGTACTTC. It encodes CASSRDRAQETQYF.